The rows below give T cell receptor beta chains drawn from one sample of a study of blood T cells in healthy people across ages. MiXCR was run by TCRdb on the 5' RACE reads, yielding one entry per CDR3 protein. The profile shows 1.5 million to 2 million distinct CDR3 sequences, about 30% of them singletons. Sequencing was performed on blood. The receptor source for this set is a woman aged 25 to 39 in good health. Both conserved end residues are part of each CDR3. The D gene is left open where the match is weak. Expanded clones get a size class; other rows say once, few or many, or leave the size out.

cdr3_aa cdr3_nt j_call d_call clone_size v_call
CASSLELNEQFF TGTGCCAGCAGTTTGGAGCTCAATGAGCAGTTCTTC TRBJ2-1 . many TRBV12-3/TRBV12-4
CASSLGRQWTQYF TGTGCCAGCAGTTTGGGGAGACAGTGGACCCAGTACTTC TRBJ2-5 . . TRBV28
CASSGQGILNQPQHF TGTGCCAGCAGTGGACAGGGGATTCTCAATCAGCCCCAGCATTTT TRBJ1-5 TRBD1 few TRBV7-2
CASSTGLNTEVFF TGTGCCAGCAGTACAGGCTTGAACACTGAAGTTTTCTTT TRBJ1-1 . . TRBV28
CASSVSQGVRGYTF TGTGCCAGCAGCGTGTCGCAGGGAGTCCGAGGCTACACCTTC TRBJ1-2 . few TRBV7-9
CASSHEGDIQYF TGTGCCAGCAGCCACGAGGGGGACATTCAGTACTTC TRBJ2-4 . . TRBV3-1
CASSLRDREQFF TGTGCCAGCAGCCTCCGGGACCGTGAGCAGTTCTTC TRBJ2-1 . . TRBV11-2
CASSRGGPSQGVAEAFF TGTGCCAGCAGTCGAGGGGGTCCATCACAGGGAGTTGCTGAAGCTTTCTTT TRBJ1-1 . once TRBV3-1
CASMIGPSGTDTQYF TGTGCCAGCATGATAGGACCTAGCGGCACAGATACGCAGTATTTT TRBJ2-3 . once TRBV7-2
CAGSPGDRGDEKLFF TGTGCCGGCAGCCCCGGGGACAGGGGGGACGAAAAACTGTTTTTT TRBJ1-4 TRBD1 . TRBV5-4
CASSPRDRGGNQPQHF TGTGCCAGCAGTCCGCGGGACAGGGGTGGCAATCAGCCCCAGCATTTT TRBJ1-5 TRBD1 few TRBV12-3/TRBV12-4
CASSPYIGSSNEQFF TGTGCCAGCAGCCCCTACATTGGGAGCTCCAATGAGCAGTTCTTC TRBJ2-1 . . TRBV6-2/TRBV6-3
CASRATFGPQHF TGTGCCAGCAGGGCCACCTTCGGGCCCCAGCATTTT TRBJ1-5 . . TRBV12-3/TRBV12-4
CASTPSLGRVNTEAFF TGTGCCAGCACTCCCTCTCTAGGACGGGTGAACACTGAAGCTTTCTTT TRBJ1-1 . . TRBV6-6